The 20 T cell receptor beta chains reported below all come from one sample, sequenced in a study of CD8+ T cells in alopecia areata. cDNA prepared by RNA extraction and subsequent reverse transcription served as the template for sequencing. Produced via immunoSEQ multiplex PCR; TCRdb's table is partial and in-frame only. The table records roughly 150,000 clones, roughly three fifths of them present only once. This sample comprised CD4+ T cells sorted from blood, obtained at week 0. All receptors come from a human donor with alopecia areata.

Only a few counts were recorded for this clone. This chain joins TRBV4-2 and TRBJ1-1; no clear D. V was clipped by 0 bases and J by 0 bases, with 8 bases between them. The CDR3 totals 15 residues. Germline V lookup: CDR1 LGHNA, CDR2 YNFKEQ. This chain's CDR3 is CASSQDGQMNTEAFF. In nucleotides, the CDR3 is TGTGCCAGCAGCCAAGATGGGCAGATGAACACTGAAGCTTTCTTT.

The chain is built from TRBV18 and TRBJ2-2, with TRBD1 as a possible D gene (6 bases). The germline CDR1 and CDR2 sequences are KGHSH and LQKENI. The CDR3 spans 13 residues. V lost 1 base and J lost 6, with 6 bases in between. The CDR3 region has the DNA TGTGCCAGCTCACCACAGGGGGCCGGGGAGCTGTTTTTT. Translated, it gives CASSPQGAGELFF.

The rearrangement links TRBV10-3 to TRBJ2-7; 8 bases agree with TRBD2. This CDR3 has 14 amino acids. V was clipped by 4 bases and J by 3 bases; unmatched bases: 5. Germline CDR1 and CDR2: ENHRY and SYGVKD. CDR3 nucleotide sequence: TGTGCCATCAGTGGGGGAACTAGCGGCTACGAGCAGTACTTC. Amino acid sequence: CAISGGTSGYEQYF.

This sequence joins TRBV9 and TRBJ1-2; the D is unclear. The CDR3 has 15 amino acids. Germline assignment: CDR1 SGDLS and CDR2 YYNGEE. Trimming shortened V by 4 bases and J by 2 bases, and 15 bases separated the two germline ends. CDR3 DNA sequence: TGTGCCAGCAGCCCGGCCTCGGAGGTCAACTATGGCTACACCTTC. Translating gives CASSPASEVNYGYTF. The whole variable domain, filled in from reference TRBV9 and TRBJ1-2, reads DSGVTQTPKHLITATGQRVTLRCSPRSGDLSVYWYQQSLDQGLQFLIQYYNGEERAKGNILERFSAQQFPDLHSELNLSSLELGDSALYFCASSPASEVNYGYTFGSGTRLTVV.

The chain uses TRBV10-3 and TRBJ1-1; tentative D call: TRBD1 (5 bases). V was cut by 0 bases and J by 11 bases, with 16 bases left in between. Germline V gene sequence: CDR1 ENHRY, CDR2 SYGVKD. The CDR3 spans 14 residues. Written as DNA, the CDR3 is TGTGCCATCAGTGAGTCAGGGGTCGGGGAACGGGCTTTCTTT. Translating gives CAISESGVGERAFF.

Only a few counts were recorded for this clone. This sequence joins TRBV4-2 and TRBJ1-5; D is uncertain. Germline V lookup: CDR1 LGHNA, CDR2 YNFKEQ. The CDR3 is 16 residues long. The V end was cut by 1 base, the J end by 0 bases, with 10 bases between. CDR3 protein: CASSQVHHYSNQPQHF. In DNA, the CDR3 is TGTGCCAGCAGCCAAGTCCACCATTATAGCAATCAGCCCCAGCATTTT.

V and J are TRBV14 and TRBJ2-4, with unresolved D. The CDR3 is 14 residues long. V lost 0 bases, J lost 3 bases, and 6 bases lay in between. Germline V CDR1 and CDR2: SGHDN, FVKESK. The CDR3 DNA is TGTGCCAGCAGCCAAGACAGACTCAAAAACATTCAGTACTTC. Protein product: CASSQDRLKNIQYF. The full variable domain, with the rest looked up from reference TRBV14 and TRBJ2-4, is EAGVTQFPSHSVIEKGQTVTLRCDPISGHDNLYWYRRVMGKEIKFLLHFVKESKQDESGMPNNRFLAERTGGTYSTLKVQPAELEDSGVYFCASSQDRLKNIQYFGAGTRLSVL.

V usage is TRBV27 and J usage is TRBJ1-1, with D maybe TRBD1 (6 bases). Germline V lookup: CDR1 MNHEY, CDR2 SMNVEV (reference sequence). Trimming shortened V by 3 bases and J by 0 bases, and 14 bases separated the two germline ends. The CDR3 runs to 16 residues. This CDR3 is CASSLGQPLLNTEAFF. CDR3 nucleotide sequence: TGTGCCAGCAGTTTGGGACAACCACTCTTGAACACTGAAGCTTTCTTT.

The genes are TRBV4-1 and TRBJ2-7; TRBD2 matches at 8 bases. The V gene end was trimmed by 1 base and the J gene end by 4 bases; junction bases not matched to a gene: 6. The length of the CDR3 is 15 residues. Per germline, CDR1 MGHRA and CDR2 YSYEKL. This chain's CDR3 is CASSQVTGGRYEQYF. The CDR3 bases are TGCGCCAGCAGCCAAGTTACGGGAGGGCGGTACGAGCAGTACTTC.

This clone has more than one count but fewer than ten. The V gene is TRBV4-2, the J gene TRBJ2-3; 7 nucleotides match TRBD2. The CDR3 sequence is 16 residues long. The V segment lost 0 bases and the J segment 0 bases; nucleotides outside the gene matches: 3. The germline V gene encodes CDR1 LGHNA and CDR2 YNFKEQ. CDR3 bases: TGTGCCAGCAGCCAAGATACGGGACTAAGCACAGATACGCAGTATTTT. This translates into CASSQDTGLSTDTQYF.

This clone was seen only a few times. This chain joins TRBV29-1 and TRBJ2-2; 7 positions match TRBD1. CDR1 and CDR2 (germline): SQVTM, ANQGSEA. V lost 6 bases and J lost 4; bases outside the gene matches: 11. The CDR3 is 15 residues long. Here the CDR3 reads CSVPLSGQSTGELFF. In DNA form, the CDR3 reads TGCAGCGTACCTCTTTCGGGACAGAGCACCGGGGAGCTGTTTTTT.

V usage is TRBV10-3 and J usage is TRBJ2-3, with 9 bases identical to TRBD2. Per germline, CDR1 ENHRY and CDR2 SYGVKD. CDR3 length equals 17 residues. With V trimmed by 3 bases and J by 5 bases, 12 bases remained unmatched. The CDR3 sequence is CAISDPHVAGGQDTQYF. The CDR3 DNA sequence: TGTGCCATCAGTGACCCCCATGTGGCGGGGGGGCAAGATACGCAGTATTTT.

CDR3 loop: CASSYSFLDTEAFF. Written as DNA, the CDR3 is TGTGCCAGCAGTTACTCCTTTCTTGACACTGAAGCTTTCTTT. The J gene is TRBJ1-1, the V gene TRBV6-5; D not resolved. Germline V gene sequence: CDR1 MNHEY, CDR2 SVGAGI. There are 14 residues in the CDR3. Trimming shortened V by 0 bases and J by 3 bases, and 8 bases separated the two germline ends.

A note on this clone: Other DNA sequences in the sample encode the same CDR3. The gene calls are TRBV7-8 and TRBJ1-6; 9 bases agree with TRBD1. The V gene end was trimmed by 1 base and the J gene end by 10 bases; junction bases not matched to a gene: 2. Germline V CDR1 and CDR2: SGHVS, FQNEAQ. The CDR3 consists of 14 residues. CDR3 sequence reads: CASSLGQGGSPLHF. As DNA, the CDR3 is TGTGCCAGCAGCTTAGGACAGGGGGGATCACCCCTCCACTTT.

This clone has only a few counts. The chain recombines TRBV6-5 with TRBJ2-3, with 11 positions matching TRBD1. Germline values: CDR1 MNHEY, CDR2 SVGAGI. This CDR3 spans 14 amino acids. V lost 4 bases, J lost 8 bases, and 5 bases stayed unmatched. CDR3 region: CASSSGQGAVTQYF. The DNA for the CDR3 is TGTGCCAGCAGTTCTGGACAGGGGGCGGTTACGCAGTATTTT.

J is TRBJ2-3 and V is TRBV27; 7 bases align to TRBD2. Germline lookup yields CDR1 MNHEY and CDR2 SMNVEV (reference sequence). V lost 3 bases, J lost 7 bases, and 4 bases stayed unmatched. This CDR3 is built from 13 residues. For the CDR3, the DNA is TGTGCCAGCAGTTTTCGGGGGGAAAATACGCAGTATTTT. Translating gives CASSFRGENTQYF.

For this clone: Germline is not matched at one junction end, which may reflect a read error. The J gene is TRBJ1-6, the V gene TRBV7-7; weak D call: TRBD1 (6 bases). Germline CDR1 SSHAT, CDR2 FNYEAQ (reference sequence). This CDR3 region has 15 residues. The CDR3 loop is CASSLDGGGNSPLHF. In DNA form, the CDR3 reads TGTGCTAGCAGCTTGGATGGGGGCGGGAATTCACCCCTCCACTTT.

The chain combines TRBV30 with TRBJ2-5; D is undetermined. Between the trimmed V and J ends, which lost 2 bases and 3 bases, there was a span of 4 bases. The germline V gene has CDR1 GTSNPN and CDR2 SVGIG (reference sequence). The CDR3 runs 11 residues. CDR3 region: CAWSREETQYF. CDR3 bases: TGTGCCTGGAGTCGGGAAGAGACCCAGTACTTC.

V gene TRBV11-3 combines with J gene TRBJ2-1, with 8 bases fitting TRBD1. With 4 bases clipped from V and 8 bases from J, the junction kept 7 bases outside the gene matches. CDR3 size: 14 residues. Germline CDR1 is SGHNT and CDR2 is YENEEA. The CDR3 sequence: CASSSGQGLDEQFF. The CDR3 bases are TGTGCCAGCAGCTCTGGACAGGGTCTCGATGAGCAGTTCTTC. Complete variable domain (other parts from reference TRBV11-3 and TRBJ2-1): EAGVVQSPRYKIIEKKQPVAFWCNPISGHNTLYWYLQNLGQGPELLIRYENEEAVDDSQLPKDRFSAERLKGVDSTLKIQPAELGDSAVYLCASSSGQGLDEQFFGPGTRLTVL.

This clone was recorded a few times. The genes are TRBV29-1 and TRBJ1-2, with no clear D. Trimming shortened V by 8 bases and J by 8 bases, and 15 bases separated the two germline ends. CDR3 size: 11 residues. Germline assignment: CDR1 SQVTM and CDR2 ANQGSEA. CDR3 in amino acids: CSTFGSTGYTF. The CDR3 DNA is TGCAGCACATTCGGGTCTACCGGCTACACCTTC.